The 18 T cell receptor beta chains in this list originate from one sample, sequenced in a study of control samples from healthy donors and cancer patients. Measured with immunoSEQ multiplex PCR; TCRdb has only the in-frame clones, and not every one. The sample has more than 85,000 clones, roughly 90% seen once. Sequencing was done on a sample of PBMCs. The source is a woman aged 55-70 years with lung cancer.

This clone is a singleton in its sample. The chain joins TRBV3-1 (or the pseudogene TRBV3-2) to TRBJ1-2; D is ambiguous. The CDR3 runs to 13 residues. Trimming took 0 bases from V and 3 from J, leaving 5 bases between them. Per the germline V gene, CDR1 is LGHDT and CDR2 is YNNKEL (reference sequence). The CDR3 DNA reads as TGTGCCAGCAGCCAAGAAATCCACTATGGCTACACCTTC. Amino acid sequence: CASSQEIHYGYTF.

The chain links TRBV6-2 or TRBV6-3 to TRBJ2-6; no reliable D call. The CDR3 is 18 amino acids. Trimming left V 5 bases short and J 0 bases short, with 17 bases between. The germline V gene has CDR1 MNHEY and CDR2 SVGEGT. CDR3 in amino acids: CASSAPLGRASGANVLTF. The DNA for the CDR3 is TGTGCCAGCAGTGCCCCACTGGGCCGTGCCTCTGGGGCCAACGTCCTGACTTTC.

This clone was seen once. This chain links TRBV5-1 with TRBJ2-6, with D possibly being TRBD2 (6 bases). The CDR3 consists of 17 residues. Germline values: CDR1 SGHRS, CDR2 YFSETQ. Trimming took off 0 bases at V and 0 bases at J, with 10 bases between the two ends. In DNA, the CDR3 is TGCGCCAGCAGCTTGGAGGGACTGAACTCTGGGGCCAACGTCCTGACTTTC. Its protein product is CASSLEGLNSGANVLTF.

A few counts support this clone. The chain links TRBV14 to TRBJ1-3; D uncertain. The V gene lost 3 bases and the J gene lost 6 bases, with 24 bases spanning the gap. This CDR3 contains 18 residues. Germline V gives CDR1 SGHDN, CDR2 FVKESK. CDR3 sequence: CASSQPWYWGTRSNTIYF. The CDR3 DNA is TGTGCCAGCAGCCAGCCGTGGTACTGGGGAACTCGATCAAACACCATATATTTT. The whole variable domain, remainder taken from reference TRBV14 and TRBJ1-3, is EAGVTQFPSHSVIEKGQTVTLRCDPISGHDNLYWYRRVMGKEIKFLLHFVKESKQDESGMPNNRFLAERTGGTYSTLKVQPAELEDSGVYFCASSQPWYWGTRSNTIYFGEGSWLTVV.

The rearrangement joins TRBV19 to TRBJ2-1; D gene uncertain. CDR1 LNHDA and CDR2 SQIVND come from the germline V gene (reference sequence). The CDR3 contains 12 residues. The V end lost 5 bases, the J end lost 9 bases, and 11 bases lay between the germline ends. This CDR3 is CASSPRHGEQFF. CDR3 coding DNA: TGTGCCAGTAGTCCTCGACATGGTGAGCAGTTCTTC.

The V call is TRBV19, the J call TRBJ1-4, with D perhaps TRBD1 (5 bases). The CDR3 runs to 15 residues. Germline loops: CDR1 LNHDA, CDR2 SQIVND (reference sequence). Trimming stripped 4 bases from V and 7 bases from J, with 16 bases between. CDR3 in DNA: TGTGCCAGTAGTAGTTCGGGGACGGTGGGTGAAAAACTGTTTTTT. This sequence encodes CASSSSGTVGEKLFF.

This clone was seen a single time. This chain links TRBV6-5 with TRBJ2-4; D may match TRBD1 or TRBD2 (5 bases each). The ends were cut back, 4 bases at V and 9 bases at J, with 19 bases in the middle. The length of the CDR3 is 15 residues. Germline V lookup: CDR1 MNHEY, CDR2 SVGAGI. The DNA for the CDR3 is TGTGCCAGCAGTTCGGGACCCGGTGGTATGGGCATTCAGTACTTC. Translation: CASSSGPGGMGIQYF.

This chain uses TRBV30 with TRBJ2-1; TRBD2 matches at 8 bases. The V segment lost 2 bases and the J segment 5 bases; nucleotides outside the gene matches: 2. Germline CDR1 GTSNPN, CDR2 SVGIG (reference sequence). This CDR3 contains 13 residues. The CDR3 bases are TGTGCCTGGAGTCGGGGGGGGAACAATGAGCAGTTCTTC. Amino acids: CAWSRGGNNEQFF.

The sample holds a few counts of this clone. This chain uses TRBV7-9 with TRBJ2-2; TRBD1 matches at 8 bases. This CDR3 comprises 15 residues. CDR1 is SEHNR, CDR2 FQNEAQ, per germline (reference sequence). Trimming at V came to 6 bases and at J to 4 bases, leaving 7 bases not matched to a gene. The CDR3 region is CASSRTGPSTGELFF. The CDR3 nucleotides read TGTGCCAGCAGTCGGACAGGGCCCTCCACCGGGGAGCTGTTTTTT. Combining the CDR3 with reference TRBV7-9 and TRBJ2-2 gives the whole variable domain DTGVSQNPRHKITKRGQNVTFRCDPISEHNRLYWYRQTLGQGPEFLTYFQNEAQLEKSRLLSDRFSAERPKGSFSTLEIQRTEQGDSAMYLCASSRTGPSTGELFFGEGSRLTVL.

Note on this clone: This same CDR3 is encoded by further DNA sequences in the sample. The gene calls are TRBV19 and TRBJ1-1; D unresolved. Germline V gene sequence: CDR1 LNHDA, CDR2 SQIVND (reference sequence). CDR3 length: 13 amino acids. Trimming stripped 1 base from V and 6 bases from J, with 9 bases between. CDR3 coding DNA: TGTGCCAGTAGTATAGGCGGGAGGGCTGAAGCTTTCTTT. It yields the protein CASSIGGRAEAFF.

The genes are TRBV6-5 and TRBJ1-6; D unclear. The V end lost 7 bases, the J end lost 6 bases, and 7 bases lay between the germline ends. This CDR3 comprises 12 residues. CDR1 and CDR2 from the germline V gene are MNHEY and SVGAGI. The CDR3 region has the DNA TGTGCCAGCAAACAGCCTAATTCACCCCTCCACTTT. Encoded protein: CASKQPNSPLHF.

The V and J genes are TRBV3-1 (or the pseudogene TRBV3-2) and TRBJ2-1; TRBD2 agrees at 11 bases. This CDR3 spans 14 amino acids. Germline V gene lookup returns CDR1 LGHDT and CDR2 YNNKEL (reference sequence). Trimming at V came to 4 bases and at J to 7 bases, leaving 3 bases not matched to a gene. The CDR3 loop reads CASSPLAGVNEQFF. In DNA, the CDR3 is TGTGCCAGCAGCCCACTAGCGGGGGTTAATGAGCAGTTCTTC.

The chain uses TRBV4-2 and TRBJ1-2; tentatively, D is TRBD1 (5 bases). Trimming pared 1 base from V and 5 bases from J, leaving 14 bases between. The CDR3 extends over 15 amino acids. CDR1 and CDR2 (germline): LGHNA, YNFKEQ. CDR3 bases: TGTGCCAGCAGCCAAGGTCGGCAGGGATGGTATGGCTACACCTTC. Translating it yields CASSQGRQGWYGYTF.

This clone was picked up a small number of times. The same CDR3 also results from other DNA sequences found in this sample. The V call is TRBV9, the J call TRBJ1-5; possibly TRBD1 for D (5 bases). The CDR3 is 14 residues long. V dropped 0 bases and J dropped 3 bases, with 7 bases sitting between them. The germline V gene has CDR1 SGDLS and CDR2 YYNGEE. CDR3 DNA sequence: TGTGCCAGCAGCGTAGACGGGGCCAATCAGCCCCAGCATTTT. As protein: CASSVDGANQPQHF.

The V gene is TRBV24-1, the J gene TRBJ2-5; D is tentatively TRBD1 or TRBD2 (5 bases each). V was trimmed by 4 bases and J by 5 bases, leaving 16 bases between them. Germline loops: CDR1 KGHDR, CDR2 SFDVKD. The CDR3 runs to 15 residues. Here the CDR3 DNA reads TGTGCCACCAGTGACCCCGGGGCTAAATCGGAGACCCAGTACTTC. It translates to CATSDPGAKSETQYF.

This clone was seen more than once but under ten times. The chain is built from TRBV7-3 and TRBJ2-2; no definite D call. From germline, CDR1 is SGHTA and CDR2 FQGTGA. This CDR3 comprises 13 residues. The V end was cut by 4 bases, the J end by 4 bases, with 7 bases between. DNA of the CDR3: TGTGCCAGCAGCTCCCCGGTCACCGGGGAGCTGTTTTTT. Its protein is CASSSPVTGELFF.

The chain uses TRBV28 and TRBJ2-7; perhaps TRBD2 as D (6 bases). V dropped 2 bases and J dropped 4 bases, with 15 bases sitting between them. This CDR3 has 15 residues. Germline V gene lookup returns CDR1 MDHEN and CDR2 SYDVKM. CDR3 coding DNA: TGTGCCAGCAGTTTAACGGGCGGGGTTTTATACGAGCAGTACTTC. Protein sequence: CASSLTGGVLYEQYF.

The chain employs TRBV10-3 and TRBJ2-7, with TRBD1 identical over 12 bases. The CDR3 runs to 14 residues. Trimming at V came to 8 bases and at J to 5 bases, leaving 7 bases not matched to a gene. The germline CDR1 and CDR2 sequences are ENHRY and SYGVKD. CDR3 sequence: CAISGTGGGDEQYF. CDR3 DNA sequence: TGTGCCATCTCCGGGACAGGGGGCGGCGACGAGCAGTACTTC.